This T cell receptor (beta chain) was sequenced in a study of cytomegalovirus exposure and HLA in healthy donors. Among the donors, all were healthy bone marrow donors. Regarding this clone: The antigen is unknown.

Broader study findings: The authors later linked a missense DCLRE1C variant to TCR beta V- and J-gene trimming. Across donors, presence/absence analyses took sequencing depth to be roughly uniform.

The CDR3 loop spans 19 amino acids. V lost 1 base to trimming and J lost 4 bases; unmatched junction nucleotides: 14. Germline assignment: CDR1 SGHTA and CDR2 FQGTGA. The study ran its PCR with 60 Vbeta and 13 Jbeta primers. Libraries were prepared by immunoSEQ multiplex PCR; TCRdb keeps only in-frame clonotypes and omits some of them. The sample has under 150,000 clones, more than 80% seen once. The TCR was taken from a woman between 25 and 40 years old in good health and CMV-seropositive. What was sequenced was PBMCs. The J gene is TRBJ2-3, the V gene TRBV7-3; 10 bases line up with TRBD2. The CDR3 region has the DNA TGTGCCAGCAGCTTAAGGCCCGGGGTAGCGGGGGGATCAGCAGATACGCAGTATTTT. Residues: CASSLRPGVAGGSADTQYF.